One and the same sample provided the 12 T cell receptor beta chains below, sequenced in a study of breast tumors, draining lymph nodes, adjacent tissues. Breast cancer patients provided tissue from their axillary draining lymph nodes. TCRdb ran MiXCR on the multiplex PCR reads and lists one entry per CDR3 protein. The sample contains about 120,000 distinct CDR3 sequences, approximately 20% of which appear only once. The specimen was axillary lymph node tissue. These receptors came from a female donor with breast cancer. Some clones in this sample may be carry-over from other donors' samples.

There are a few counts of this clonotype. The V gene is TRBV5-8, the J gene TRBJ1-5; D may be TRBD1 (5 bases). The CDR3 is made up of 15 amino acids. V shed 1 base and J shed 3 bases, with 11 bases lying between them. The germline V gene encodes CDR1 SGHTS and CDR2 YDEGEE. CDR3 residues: CASSLTGLNNQPQHF. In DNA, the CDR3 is TGTGCCAGCAGCTTGACAGGACTCAACAATCAGCCCCAGCATTTT.

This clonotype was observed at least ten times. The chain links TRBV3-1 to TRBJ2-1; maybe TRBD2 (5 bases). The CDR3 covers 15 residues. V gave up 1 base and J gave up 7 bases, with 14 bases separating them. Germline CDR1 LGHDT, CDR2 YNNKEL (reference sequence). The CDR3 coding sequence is TGTGCCAGCAGCCAAGCGGGGAAGACATGGAATGAGCAGTTCTTC. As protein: CASSQAGKTWNEQFF.

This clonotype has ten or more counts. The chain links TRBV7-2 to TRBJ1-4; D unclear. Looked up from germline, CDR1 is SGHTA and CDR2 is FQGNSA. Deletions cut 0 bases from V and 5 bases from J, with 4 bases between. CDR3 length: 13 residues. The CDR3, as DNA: TGTGCCAGCAGCTTAGCGCTGAATGAAAAACTGTTTTTT. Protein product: CASSLALNEKLFF.

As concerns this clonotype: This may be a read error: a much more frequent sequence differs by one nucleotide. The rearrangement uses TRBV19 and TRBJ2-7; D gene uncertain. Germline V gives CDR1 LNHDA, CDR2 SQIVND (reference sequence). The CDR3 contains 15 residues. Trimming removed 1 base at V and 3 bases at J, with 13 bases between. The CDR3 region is CASSIVDGPNYEQYF. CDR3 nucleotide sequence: TGTGCCAGTAGTATAGTTGACGGCCCCAACTACGAGCAGTACTTC. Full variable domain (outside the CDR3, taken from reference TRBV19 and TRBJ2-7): DGGITQSPKYLFRKEGQNVTLSCEQNLNHDAMYWYRQDPGQGLRLIYYSQIVNDFQKGDIAEGYSVSREKKESFPLTVTSAQKNPTAFYLCASSIVDGPNYEQYFGPGTRLTVT.

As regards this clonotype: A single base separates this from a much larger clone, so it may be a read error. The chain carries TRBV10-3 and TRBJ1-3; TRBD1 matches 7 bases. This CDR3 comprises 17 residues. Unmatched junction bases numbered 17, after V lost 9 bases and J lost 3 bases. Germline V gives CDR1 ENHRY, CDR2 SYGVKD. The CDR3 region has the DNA TGTGCCATTGGAGTGTTTACAGGGGAAGGGAATGGAAACACCATATATTTT. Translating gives CAIGVFTGEGNGNTIYF.

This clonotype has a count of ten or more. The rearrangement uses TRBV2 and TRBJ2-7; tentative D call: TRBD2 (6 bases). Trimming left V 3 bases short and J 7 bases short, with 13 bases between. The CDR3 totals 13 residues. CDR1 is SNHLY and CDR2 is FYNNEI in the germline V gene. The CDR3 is CASSDRTTNEQYF. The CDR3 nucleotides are TGTGCCAGCAGTGACCGGACTACTAATGAGCAGTACTTC.

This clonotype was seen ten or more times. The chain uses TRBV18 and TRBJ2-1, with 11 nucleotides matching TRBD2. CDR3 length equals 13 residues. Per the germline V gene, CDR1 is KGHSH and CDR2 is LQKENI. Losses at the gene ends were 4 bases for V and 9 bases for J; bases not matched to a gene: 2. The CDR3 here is CASSQTSGIEQFF. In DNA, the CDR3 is TGTGCCAGCTCACAGACTAGCGGGATTGAGCAGTTCTTC.

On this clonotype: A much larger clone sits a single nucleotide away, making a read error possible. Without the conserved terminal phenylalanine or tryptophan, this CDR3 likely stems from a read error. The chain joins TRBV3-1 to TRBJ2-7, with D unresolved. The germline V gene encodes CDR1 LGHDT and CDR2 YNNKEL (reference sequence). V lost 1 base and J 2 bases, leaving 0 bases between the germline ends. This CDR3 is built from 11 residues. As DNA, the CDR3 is TGTGCCAGCAGCCAAGCCTACGAGCAGTACCTC. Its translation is CASSQAYEQYL.

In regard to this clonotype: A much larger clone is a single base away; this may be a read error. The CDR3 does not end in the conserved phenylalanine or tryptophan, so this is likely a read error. This CDR3 reads CSVEDSGRALETQYS. The CDR3 DNA reads TGCAGCGTTGAAGATTCCGGGAGGGCCCTTGAGACCCAGTACTCC. J is TRBJ2-5 and V is TRBV29-1; 8 nucleotides match TRBD2. There are 15 residues in the CDR3. Germline V gives CDR1 SQVTM, CDR2 ANQGSEA. V lost 0 bases to trimming and J lost 5 bases; unmatched junction nucleotides: 8.

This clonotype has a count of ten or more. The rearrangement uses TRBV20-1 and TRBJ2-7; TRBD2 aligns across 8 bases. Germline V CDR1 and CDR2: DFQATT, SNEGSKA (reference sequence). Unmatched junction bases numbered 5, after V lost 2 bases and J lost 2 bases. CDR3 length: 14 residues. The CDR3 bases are TGCAGTGCTAGATACGGGACTAGGGCCTACGAGCAGTACTTC. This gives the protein CSARYGTRAYEQYF.

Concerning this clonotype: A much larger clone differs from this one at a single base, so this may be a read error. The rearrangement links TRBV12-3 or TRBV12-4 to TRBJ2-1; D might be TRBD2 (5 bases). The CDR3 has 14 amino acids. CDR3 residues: CAGSDRLGGHEQFF. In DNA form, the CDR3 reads TGTGCCGGCAGCGATCGACTCGGCGGGCATGAGCAGTTCTTC.

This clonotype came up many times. The CDR3 nucleotides are TGTGCCAGCAGCCTTGGGTCACAGGGGGCGGGAGAAAAACTGTTTTTT. Translated, it gives CASSLGSQGAGEKLFF. The chain carries TRBV2 and TRBJ1-4; TRBD1 matches 9 bases. Germline CDR1 is SNHLY and CDR2 is FYNNEI. Losses at the gene ends were 6 bases for V and 8 bases for J; bases not matched to a gene: 13. This CDR3 spans 16 amino acids.